This entry concerns a single T cell receptor beta chain. Germline CDR1 is SGDLS and CDR2 is YYNGEE. J was trimmed by 12 bases and V by 0 bases; bases with no gene match: 9. CDR3 length: 15 residues. Assay: immunoSEQ multiplex PCR; the TCRdb copy retains only in-frame clones and omits some. The sample consists of around 250,000 clones, roughly nine tenths of them appearing once. The data stem from a study of blood T cell repertoires in COVID-19. As for the study in general: Collection of acute and convalescent COVID-19 samples took place in the United States, Italy and Spain. The analysed material was cDNA or gDNA that came from T cells, B-cell-depleted T cells, or PBMCs.

The sequenced sample was peripheral blood. V gene TRBV9 combines with J gene TRBJ1-4, with 9 nucleotides matching TRBD1. This TCR was recovered from a woman aged 40-49 years who had recovered from COVID-19. CDR3: CASSVGGQGGQELFF. The DNA for the CDR3 is TGTGCCAGCAGCGTAGGGGGACAGGGAGGTCAGGAACTGTTTTTT.